This T cell receptor beta chain was sequenced in a study of cytomegalovirus exposure and HLA in healthy donors (dated by TCRdb to the late 2010s). Looking at the study overall: In an earlier analysis of several hundred of the donors, 276 Gb of sequence data and 117 million unique TCR beta sequences from roughly 200 million T cells were reported. To predict cytomegalovirus infection status, the study combined high-throughput TCR immunosequencing, statistical association of individual TCRs with disease status, and machine learning. A later genetic analysis took genome-wide SNP genotypes for about 55% of the 666 donors and used that subset as a discovery cohort. A separate validation cohort of roughly 130 different subjects was used in addition to the approximately 610-subject first cohort. About five DR-DQ haplotypes were treated as single units for association and clustering because of strong linkage in the cohort. The later analysis used no new phenotypic data to find candidate immune exposures, relying instead on TCR beta sequences and their occurrence across donors. Typing coverage varied by locus: roughly 620-630 donors for A, B, C, DRB1 and DQB1; under 550 for DQA1; more than 600 for DPA1; approximately 470 for DPB1. Donor age, sex, ethnicity and CMV serostatus were compiled together with the repertoire data. A later analysis re-examined previously published TCR beta repertoires from around 670 donors and added high-resolution HLA genotyping to investigate patterns of TCR occurrence. The study used immunosequencing to profile the T cell repertoires of 670 or so subjects and linked those repertoires to cytomegalovirus serostatus. Roughly 300 gigabases of sequencing data and around 85 million unique TCR sequences made up an early release that covered approximately 620 HLA-typed donors. All discovery cohort repertoires had been generated using a single sequencing platform. Class I and class II HLA loci were covered by the typing at four-digit resolution. Of the 350 to 450 genotyped donors, roughly 80% were placed in the genetic ancestry cluster associated with self-reported Caucasian donors. Across approximately 400 genotyped donors of the cohort, an average of roughly 230,000 unique TCR beta nucleotide sequences per donor were sequenced, and 15% to 20% of those sequences were non-productive. An earlier analysis of 587 of the donors applied high-throughput TCR beta sequencing to assess whether each TCR beta V gene segment acted as functional or pseudogenic. The study aimed to test whether signatures of past pathogen exposure could be identified by cataloging public T cell receptors. Broader findings and caveats from the paper: According to a later analysis, parvovirus B19, influenza, CMV and Epstein-Barr virus appeared linked to several top co-occurrence clusters. According to a later analysis, TCR association rates differed among HLA loci, with DRB1 alleles showing the most associated TCRs and HLA-C alleles showing the fewest. A later genetic analysis associated a missense DCLRE1C variant with V-gene and J-gene trimming of TCR beta chains, and an independent cohort replicated the association. In a later analysis, most CMV-associated TCR beta chains were found to appear HLA-restricted, with HLA associations seemingly driven largely by CMV exposure. A further reported finding was that TCR beta sequences accurately predicted the HLA-A and HLA-B alleles for most subjects in the first cohort. Compared with equally common non-associated chains, HLA-associated TCR beta chains in a later analysis were more clonally expanded and had lower generation probabilities. In vitro tests confirmed that a few of the cytomegalovirus-associated TCR beta chains recognize cytomegalovirus antigens. Compared with the approximately 670-donor mean, donors in an Asian-associated ancestry cluster had fewer N-insertions in productive TCRs, according to a later genetic analysis. An earlier analysis of 587 of the donors showed that most TCR beta V segments appeared in productive rearrangements either about 87% or about 30% of the time, which broadly matched IMGT annotations. The authors suggested that the approach could potentially be extended to other disease states and immunological phenotypes. In the study, about 150 TCR beta chains were listed as associated with cytomegalovirus. Most TCR sequences were observed very rarely across donors, whereas some public TCRs were present in many individuals. Linkage disequilibrium might explain the correlated functional status among segregating V segments, but an unknown experimental factor could not be excluded. Because counts were too low, about 18 rarely observed V segments, including chromosome 9 orphons, were left out of the earlier analysis of about 500 of the donors. Roughly uniform sequencing depth across donors was assumed in presence/absence analyses, although this assumption may not hold. For the cohort, immune exposure information was limited to CMV serostatus. The cohort was sequenced for TCR beta chains only, and without alpha or paired-chain data the features that could be detected were limited. Some IMGT-functional V segments, including TRBV6-2 and TRBV6-3, could not be distinguished by the 87-base-pair reads and were therefore excluded. A cluster of highly shared sequence variants was judged likely to represent a technical artifact of the sequencing pipeline. Specific HLA alleles were associated with 15,000 to 20,000 TCR beta sequences at a false discovery rate of 0.05 in a later analysis. The classifier was reported to diagnose cytomegalovirus status with high specificity and sensitivity in both the original cohort and the validation cohort. Because some donors lacked HLA typing at each locus, the association tests relied only on the typed subset. Assigning TCR associations to individual alleles was difficult when HLA alleles, especially DR and DQ, strongly co-occurred.

Turning to this clone: Its antigen is not yet known. No base quality values were provided; no much bigger clone lies one nucleotide off.

The method was the immunoSEQ multiplex PCR assay. A mixture of 60 forward primers for TCR Vbeta segments and 13 reverse primers for TCR Jbeta segments was used in the multiplex PCR. Amplification of the CDR3 region of rearranged TCR beta genes was performed with a multiplex PCR assay on genomic DNA. Amplified TCR beta libraries were sequenced as 87-base-pair reads on the Illumina HiSeq System. Per the original workflow: Across the 500 to 750 repertoires, a later analysis counted 75 million to 90 million unique TCR beta chains, 8.5 million to 12 million of which were shared by at least two donors. Raw reads were error-corrected and collapsed into unique sequences by a nearest-neighbor algorithm in which closely related sequences were merged to remove PCR and sequencing errors. Alignment of CDR3 sequences to IMGT reference sequences was used to assign V, D and J gene segments. For a sequence to be retained, at least a six-nucleotide match to both a V gene segment and a J gene segment was required. A rearrangement counted as productive if the CDR3 had no stop codons and remained in frame with V and J, and every other rearrangement counted as non-productive. CDR3 was defined according to IMGT convention as the region running from the second conserved V-encoded cysteine to the conserved J-encoded phenylalanine. The earlier analysis of some 580 of the donors excluded any sequence lacking an unambiguous match to a single V gene segment. In an earlier analysis of almost 600 of the donors, a V segment was called functional when productive rearrangements were above 56.7%, and segregating when the standard deviation between donors exceeded 5%. A statistical classification framework was built to diagnose cytomegalovirus status from the catalog of TCR beta chain sequences. V and J gene assignment, in a later analysis, came from comparing TCR nucleotide sequences with IMGT/GENE-DB human TR gene sequences. The TCRdist pipeline was used in a later analysis to assign CDR3 sequences and most-parsimonious VDJ recombination scenarios. In a later analysis, every TCR beta chain was defined by the combination of its CDR3 amino acid sequence and its V-gene family, and reads without a unique V-gene family were dropped. As a way to deal with suspected cross-contamination and a sequencing artifact, a later analysis dropped roughly 620 nucleotide sequences that were highly shared and had low generation probability. A later analysis calculated a clonal expansion index for each public chain from normalized within-repertoire ranks of inferred template counts. Generation probabilities in a later analysis came from a VDJ recombination model fitted to out-of-frame rearrangements, and those results were checked against IGoR. A later analysis scored TCR-TCR, TCR-HLA and TCR-CMV co-occurrence with hypergeometric tests, applying a repertoire-size bias correction to TCR pairs. To estimate false discovery rates, a later analysis permuted the HLA or CMV assignments 20 times. In a later analysis, co-occurring TCRs were grouped using DBSCAN, and TCRdist sequence similarity was added for clustering within HLA-allele-positive subsets. For co-occurrence clustering, repertoires with fewer than 30,000 or more than 120,000 public chains were excluded, along with 4 to 6 repertoires with anomalous nucleotide sharing. This immuneACCESS table, as held by TCRdb, lists in-frame sequences with V and J called but not all clones. Of the missing ones, under half trace to an unresolved V gene in checked studies; the others have no known cause. V and J calls and clone size are those listed in that table; D and trimming were worked out from the DNA. A total of 200,000 to 300,000 clones appear in this sample, 70% to 90% of them only once. 0.24% of the sample rests with the top ten.

From the cysteine through the phenylalanine, the CDR3 covers 14 amino acids. Only CDR3 DNA remains: 42 bases, in frame from the first base. The V end gives up 6 bases and the J end 3 bases, leaving 4 bases in the junction not matched to a gene. Looking up the germline V gene yields CDR1 SGHVS and CDR2 FNYEAQ. The cohort consisted of 666 healthy bone marrow donors. At the time of sampling, all cohort members were nominally healthy, though unrecorded immune exposures were likely present. The donor tested CMV seronegative, placing the donor among the 350 or so seronegative members of the cohort. Each donor provided a peripheral blood sample, and peripheral blood mononuclear cells were used for TCR beta sequencing. Genomic DNA extraction from the blood cell samples was performed with the Qiagen DNeasy Blood Extraction Kit.

The sequenced material came from PBMCs. The sequence was collected from a girl aged 2 to 10 in good health and CMV-seronegative. The chain joins TRBV7-6 to TRBJ1-2, with 10 central nucleotides matching TRBD1. CDR3 reads: CASSYGTGDYGYTF. The DNA reads TGTGCCAGCAGTTACGGGACAGGGGACTATGGCTACACCTTC.